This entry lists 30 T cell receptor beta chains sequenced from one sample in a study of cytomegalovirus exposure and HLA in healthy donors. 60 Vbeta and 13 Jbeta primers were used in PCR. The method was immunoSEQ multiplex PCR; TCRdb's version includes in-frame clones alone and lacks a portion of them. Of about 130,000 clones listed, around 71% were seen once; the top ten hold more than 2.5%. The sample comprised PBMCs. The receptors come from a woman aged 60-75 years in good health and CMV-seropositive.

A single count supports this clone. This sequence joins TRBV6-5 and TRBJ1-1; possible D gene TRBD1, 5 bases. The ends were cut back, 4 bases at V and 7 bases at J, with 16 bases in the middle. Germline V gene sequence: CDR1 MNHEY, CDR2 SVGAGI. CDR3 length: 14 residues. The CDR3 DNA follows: TGTGCCAGCAGTTCAGGGAAGATTTCGATTGAAGCTTTCTTT. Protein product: CASSSGKISIEAFF.

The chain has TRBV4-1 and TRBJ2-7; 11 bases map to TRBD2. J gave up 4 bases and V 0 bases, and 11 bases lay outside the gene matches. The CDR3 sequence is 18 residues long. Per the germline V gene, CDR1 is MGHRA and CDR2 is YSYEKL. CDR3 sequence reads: CASSQDLRLAGGRYEQYF. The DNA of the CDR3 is TGCGCCAGCAGCCAAGATTTGCGCCTAGCGGGGGGTAGGTACGAGCAGTACTTC.

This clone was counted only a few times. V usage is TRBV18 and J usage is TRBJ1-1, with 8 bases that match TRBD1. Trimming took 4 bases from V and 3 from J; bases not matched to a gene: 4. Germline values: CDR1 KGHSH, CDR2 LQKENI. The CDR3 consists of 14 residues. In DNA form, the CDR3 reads TGTGCCAGCTCACTGCTACAGGGGGACACTGAAGCTTTCTTT. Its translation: CASSLLQGDTEAFF.

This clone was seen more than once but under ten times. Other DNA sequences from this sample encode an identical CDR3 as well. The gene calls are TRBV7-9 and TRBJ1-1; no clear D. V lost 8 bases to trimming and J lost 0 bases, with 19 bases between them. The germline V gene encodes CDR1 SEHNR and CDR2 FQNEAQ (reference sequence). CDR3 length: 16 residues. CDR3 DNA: TGTGCCAGCCCCAGTCCTCGGGGTGCTATGAACACTGAAGCTTTCTTT. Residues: CASPSPRGAMNTEAFF. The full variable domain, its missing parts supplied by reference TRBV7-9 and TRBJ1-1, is DTGVSQNPRHKITKRGQNVTFRCDPISEHNRLYWYRQTLGQGPEFLTYFQNEAQLEKSRLLSDRFSAERPKGSFSTLEIQRTEQGDSAMYLCASPSPRGAMNTEAFFGQGTRLTVV.

The CDR3 region is CASGQGSQPQHF. In DNA form, the CDR3 reads TGTGCCAGCGGACAGGGATCTCAGCCCCAGCATTTT. The gene calls are TRBV6-5 and TRBJ1-5; 8 bases fit TRBD1. CDR1 is MNHEY, CDR2 SVGAGI, per germline. There are 12 residues in the CDR3. V lost 8 bases and J lost 6; bases outside the gene matches: 3.

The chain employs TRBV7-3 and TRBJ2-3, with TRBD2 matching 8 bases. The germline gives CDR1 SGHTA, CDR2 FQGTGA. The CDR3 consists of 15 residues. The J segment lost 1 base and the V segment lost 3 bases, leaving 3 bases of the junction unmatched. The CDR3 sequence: CASSLNSGGTDTQYF. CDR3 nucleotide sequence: TGTGCCAGCAGCTTGAATAGCGGGGGCACAGATACGCAGTATTTT.

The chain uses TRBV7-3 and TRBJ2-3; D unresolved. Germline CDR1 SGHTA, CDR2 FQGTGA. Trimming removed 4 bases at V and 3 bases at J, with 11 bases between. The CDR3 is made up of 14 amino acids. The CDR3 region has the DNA TGTGCCAGCAGCTCAGCGTACATAACAGATACGCAGTATTTT. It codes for CASSSAYITDTQYF.

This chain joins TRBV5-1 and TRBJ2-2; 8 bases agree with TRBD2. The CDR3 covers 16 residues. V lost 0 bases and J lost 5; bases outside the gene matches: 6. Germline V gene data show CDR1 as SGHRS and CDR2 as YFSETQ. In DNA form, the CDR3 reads TGCGCCAGCAGCTTGGCCGAGCGGGGGCCAACCGGGGAGCTGTTTTTT. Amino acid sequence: CASSLAERGPTGELFF.

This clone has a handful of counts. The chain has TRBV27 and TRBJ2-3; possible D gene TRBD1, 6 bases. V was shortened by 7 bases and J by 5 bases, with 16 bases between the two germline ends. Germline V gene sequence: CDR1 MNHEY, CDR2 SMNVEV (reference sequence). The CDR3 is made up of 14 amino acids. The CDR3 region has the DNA TGTGCCAGCAACCGTGAGGGGGTTTTAGATACGCAGTATTTT. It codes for CASNREGVLDTQYF.

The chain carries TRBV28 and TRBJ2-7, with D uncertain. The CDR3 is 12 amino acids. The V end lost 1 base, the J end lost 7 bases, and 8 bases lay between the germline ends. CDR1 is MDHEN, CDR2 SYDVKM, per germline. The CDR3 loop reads CASSLSSREQYF. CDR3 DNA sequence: TGTGCCAGCAGTTTATCGAGCAGGGAGCAGTACTTC.

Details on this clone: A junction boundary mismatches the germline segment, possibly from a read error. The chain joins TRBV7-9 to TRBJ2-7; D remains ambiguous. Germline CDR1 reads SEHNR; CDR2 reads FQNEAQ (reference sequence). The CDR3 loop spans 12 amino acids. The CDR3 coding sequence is TGTTCCAGCAGCCCGCTGTCCGAGGAGCAGTACTTC. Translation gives CSSSPLSEEQYF.

CDR3 nucleotide sequence: TGTGCCAGCAGCTTAAACCCTGAACAGGCCCTCTATGGCTACACCTTC. Its protein is CASSLNPEQALYGYTF. V gene TRBV7-3 combines with J gene TRBJ1-2, with D perhaps TRBD1 (5 bases). Deletions cut 1 base from V and 4 bases from J, with 16 bases between. Germline CDR1 and CDR2: SGHTA and FQGTGA. This CDR3 spans 16 amino acids.

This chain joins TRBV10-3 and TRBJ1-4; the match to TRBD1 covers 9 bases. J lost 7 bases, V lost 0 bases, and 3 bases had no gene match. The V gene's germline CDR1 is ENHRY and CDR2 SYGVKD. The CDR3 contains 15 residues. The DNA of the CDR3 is TGTGCCATCAGTGAGTCGGGACAGGGTGGTGAAAAACTGTTTTTT. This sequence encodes CAISESGQGGEKLFF.

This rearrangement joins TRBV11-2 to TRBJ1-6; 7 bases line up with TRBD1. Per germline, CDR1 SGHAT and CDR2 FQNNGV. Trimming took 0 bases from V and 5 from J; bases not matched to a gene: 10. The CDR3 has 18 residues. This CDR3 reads CASSLDFPRQGDNSPLHF. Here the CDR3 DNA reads TGTGCCAGCAGCTTAGATTTTCCCCGACAGGGAGATAATTCACCCCTCCACTTT.

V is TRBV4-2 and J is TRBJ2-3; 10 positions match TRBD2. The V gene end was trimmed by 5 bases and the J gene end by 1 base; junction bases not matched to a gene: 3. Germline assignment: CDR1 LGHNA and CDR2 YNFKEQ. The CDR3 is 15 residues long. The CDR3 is CASSLSGGGTDTQYF. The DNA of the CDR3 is TGTGCCAGCAGCTTAAGCGGGGGGGGCACAGATACGCAGTATTTT.

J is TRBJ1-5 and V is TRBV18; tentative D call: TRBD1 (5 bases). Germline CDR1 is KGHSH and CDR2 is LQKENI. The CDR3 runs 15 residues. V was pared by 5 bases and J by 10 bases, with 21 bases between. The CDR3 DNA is TGTGCCAGCTCAGCCTCCGTGGGCTTCGGGGGACCCCAGCATTTT. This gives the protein CASSASVGFGGPQHF.

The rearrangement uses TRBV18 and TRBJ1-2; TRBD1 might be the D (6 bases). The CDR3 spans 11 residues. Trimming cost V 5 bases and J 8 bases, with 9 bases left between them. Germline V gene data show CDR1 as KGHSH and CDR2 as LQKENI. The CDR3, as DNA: TGTGCCAGCTCAGCCACAGGGGGCTACACCTTC. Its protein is CASSATGGYTF.

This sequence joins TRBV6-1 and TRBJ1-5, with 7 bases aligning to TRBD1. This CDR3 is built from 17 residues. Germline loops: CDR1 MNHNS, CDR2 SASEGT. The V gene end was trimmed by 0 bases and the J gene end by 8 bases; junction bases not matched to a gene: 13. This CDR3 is CASSEAIGQAPIKPQHF. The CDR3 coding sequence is TGTGCCAGCAGTGAAGCCATAGGACAGGCGCCGATCAAGCCCCAGCATTTT.

The CDR3 coding sequence is TGTGCCAGCAGCCCAGCAACAGGGGAAGGCACAGATACGCAGTATTTT. Protein: CASSPATGEGTDTQYF. The chain couples TRBV7-7 to TRBJ2-3; 7 bases match TRBD1. Germline V gives CDR1 SSHAT, CDR2 FNYEAQ (reference sequence). The V segment lost 5 bases and the J segment 1 base; nucleotides outside the gene matches: 9. The CDR3 totals 16 residues. Drawing the rest from reference TRBV7-7 and TRBJ2-3, the complete variable domain is GAGVSQSPRYKVTKRGQDVTLRCDPISSHATLYWYQQALGQGPEFLTYFNYEAQPDKSGLPSDRFSAERPEGSISTLTIQRTEQRDSAMYRCASSPATGEGTDTQYFGPGTRLTVL.

As DNA, the CDR3 is TGTGCCAGCGGTACTACCTCCTACGAGCAGTACTTC. Translating gives CASGTTSYEQYF. The chain is built from TRBV2 and TRBJ2-7; D unclear. The CDR3 totals 12 residues. Germline CDR1 SNHLY, CDR2 FYNNEI. The ends were cut back, 8 bases at V and 0 bases at J, with 8 bases in the middle.

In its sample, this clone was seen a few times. The CDR3 DNA sequence: TGTGCCAGCAGCCCCTGGGACAGGGGGCAAGAGACCCAGTACTTC. Translating gives CASSPWDRGQETQYF. V and J are TRBV7-9 and TRBJ2-5; TRBD1 matches at 11 bases. V was pared by 5 bases and J by 2 bases, with 4 bases of the junction left unmatched. Germline assignment: CDR1 SEHNR and CDR2 FQNEAQ (reference sequence). The CDR3 loop spans 15 amino acids. Full variable domain (rest looked up from reference TRBV7-9 and TRBJ2-5): DTGVSQNPRHKITKRGQNVTFRCDPISEHNRLYWYRQTLGQGPEFLTYFQNEAQLEKSRLLSDRFSAERPKGSFSTLEIQRTEQGDSAMYLCASSPWDRGQETQYFGPGTRLLVL.

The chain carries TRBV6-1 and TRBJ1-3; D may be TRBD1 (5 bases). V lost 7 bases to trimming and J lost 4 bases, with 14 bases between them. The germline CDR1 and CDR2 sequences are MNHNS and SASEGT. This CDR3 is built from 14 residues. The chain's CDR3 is CASNLGAEGNTIYF. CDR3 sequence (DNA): TGTGCCAGCAACCTAGGGGCAGAAGGAAACACCATATATTTT.

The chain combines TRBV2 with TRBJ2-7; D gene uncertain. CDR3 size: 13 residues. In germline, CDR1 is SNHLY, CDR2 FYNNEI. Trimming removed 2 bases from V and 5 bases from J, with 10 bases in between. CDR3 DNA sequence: TGTGCCAGCAGTGAAAACAGAATGAACGAGCAGTACTTC. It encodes CASSENRMNEQYF. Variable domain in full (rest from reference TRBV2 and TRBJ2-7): EPEVTQTPSHQVTQMGQEVILRCVPISNHLYFYWYRQILGQKVEFLVSFYNNEISEKSEIFDDQFSVERPDGSNFTLKIRSTKLEDSAMYFCASSENRMNEQYFGPGTRLTVT.

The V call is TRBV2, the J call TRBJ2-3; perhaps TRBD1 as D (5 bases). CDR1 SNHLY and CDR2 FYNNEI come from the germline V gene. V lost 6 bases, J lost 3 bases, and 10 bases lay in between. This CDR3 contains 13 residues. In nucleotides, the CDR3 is TGTGCCAGCAGCCGACGACAGACAGATACGCAGTATTTT. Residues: CASSRRQTDTQYF.

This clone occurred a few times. This CDR3 reads CASSRDRVAGYTF. CDR3 DNA sequence: TGTGCCAGCAGTCGGGACAGGGTGGCTGGCTACACCTTC. The V gene is TRBV5-4, the J gene TRBJ1-2; 9 bases are shared with TRBD1. The junction had 6 bases not matched to a gene; V was cut back by 5 bases and J by 7 bases. The germline CDR1 and CDR2 sequences are SGHNT and YYREEE (reference sequence). The CDR3 sequence is 13 residues long.

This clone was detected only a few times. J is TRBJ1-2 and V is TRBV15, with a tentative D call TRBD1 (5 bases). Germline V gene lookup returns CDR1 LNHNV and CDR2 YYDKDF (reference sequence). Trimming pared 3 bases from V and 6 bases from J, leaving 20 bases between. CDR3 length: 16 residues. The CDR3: CATSRGGPGGYDGYTF. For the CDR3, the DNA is TGTGCCACCAGCAGGGGGGGACCGGGAGGGTATGATGGCTACACCTTC.

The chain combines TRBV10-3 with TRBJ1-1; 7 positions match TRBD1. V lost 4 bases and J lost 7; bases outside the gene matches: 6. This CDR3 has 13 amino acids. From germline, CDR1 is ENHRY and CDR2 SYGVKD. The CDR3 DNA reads TGTGCCATCAGTGGAGACAGGGCCGGTGAAGCTTTCTTT. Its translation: CAISGDRAGEAFF.

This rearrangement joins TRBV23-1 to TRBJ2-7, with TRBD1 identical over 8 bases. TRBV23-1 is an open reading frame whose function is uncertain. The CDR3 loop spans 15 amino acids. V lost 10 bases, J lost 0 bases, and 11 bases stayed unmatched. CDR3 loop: CATSMGDRTSYEQYF. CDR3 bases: TGCGCCACCAGCATGGGGGACAGGACCTCCTACGAGCAGTACTTC.

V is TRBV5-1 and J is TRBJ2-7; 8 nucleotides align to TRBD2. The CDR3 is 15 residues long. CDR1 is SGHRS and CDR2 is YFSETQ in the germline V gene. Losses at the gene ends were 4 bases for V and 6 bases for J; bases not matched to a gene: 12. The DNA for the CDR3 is TGCGCCAGCAGCCGTTCGGGGGGGGATACGCTCGAGCAGTACTTC. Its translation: CASSRSGGDTLEQYF.

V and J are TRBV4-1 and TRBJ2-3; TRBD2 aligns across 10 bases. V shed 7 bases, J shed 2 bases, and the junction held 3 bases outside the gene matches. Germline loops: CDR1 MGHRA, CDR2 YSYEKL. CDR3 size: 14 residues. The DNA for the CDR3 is TGCGCCAGCACTACTAGCGGGGACACAGATACGCAGTATTTT. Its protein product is CASTTSGDTDTQYF.